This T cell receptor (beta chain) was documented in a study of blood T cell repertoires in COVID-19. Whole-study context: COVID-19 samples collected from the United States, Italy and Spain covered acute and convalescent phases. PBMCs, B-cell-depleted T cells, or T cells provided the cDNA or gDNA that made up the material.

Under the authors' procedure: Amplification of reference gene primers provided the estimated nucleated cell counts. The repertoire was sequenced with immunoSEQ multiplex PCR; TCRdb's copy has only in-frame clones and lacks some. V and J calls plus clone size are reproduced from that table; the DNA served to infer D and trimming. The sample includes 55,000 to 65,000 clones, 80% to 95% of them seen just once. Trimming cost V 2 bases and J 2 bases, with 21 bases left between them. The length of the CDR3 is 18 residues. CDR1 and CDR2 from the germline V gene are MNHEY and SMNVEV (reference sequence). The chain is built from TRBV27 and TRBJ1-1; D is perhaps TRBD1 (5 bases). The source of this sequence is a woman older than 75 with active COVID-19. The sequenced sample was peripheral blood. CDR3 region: CASSLEGTERGLNTEAFF. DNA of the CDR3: TGTGCCAGCAGTTTAGAGGGGACCGAGAGGGGACTTAACACTGAAGCTTTCTTT.